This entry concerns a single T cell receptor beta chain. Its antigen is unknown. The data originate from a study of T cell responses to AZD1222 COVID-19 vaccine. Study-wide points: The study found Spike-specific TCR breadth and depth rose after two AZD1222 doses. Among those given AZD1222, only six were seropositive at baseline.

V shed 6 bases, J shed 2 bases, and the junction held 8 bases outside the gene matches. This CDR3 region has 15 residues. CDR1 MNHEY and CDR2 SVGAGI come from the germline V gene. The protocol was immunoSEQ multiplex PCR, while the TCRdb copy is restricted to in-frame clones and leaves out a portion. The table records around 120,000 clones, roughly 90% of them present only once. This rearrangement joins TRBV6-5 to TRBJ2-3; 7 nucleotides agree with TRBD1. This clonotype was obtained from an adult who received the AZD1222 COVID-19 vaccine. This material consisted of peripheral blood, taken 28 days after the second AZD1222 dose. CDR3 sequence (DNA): TGTGCCAGCAGAAAAGACAGGGCCTCCACAGATACGCAGTATTTT. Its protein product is CASRKDRASTDTQYF.